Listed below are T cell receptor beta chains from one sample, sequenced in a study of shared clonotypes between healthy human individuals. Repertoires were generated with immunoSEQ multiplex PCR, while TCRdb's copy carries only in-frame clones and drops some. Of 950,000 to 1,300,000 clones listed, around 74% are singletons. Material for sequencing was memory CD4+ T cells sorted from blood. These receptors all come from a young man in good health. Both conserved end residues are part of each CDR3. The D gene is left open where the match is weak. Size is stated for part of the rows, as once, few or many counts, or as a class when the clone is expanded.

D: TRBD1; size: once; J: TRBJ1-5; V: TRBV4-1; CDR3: CASSQAREGQGNQPQHF; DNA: TGCGCCAGCAGCCAAGCAAGGGAAGGACAGGGTAATCAGCCCCAGCATTTT
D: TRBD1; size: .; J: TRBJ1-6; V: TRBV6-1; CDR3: CASKTDRGNNSPLHF; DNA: TGTGCCAGCAAAACGGACAGGGGTAATAATTCACCCCTCCACTTT
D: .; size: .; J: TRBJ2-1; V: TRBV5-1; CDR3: CASSLGPSGGGGEQFF; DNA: TGCGCCAGCAGCTTGGGGCCCTCCGGAGGCGGTGGTGAGCAGTTCTTC
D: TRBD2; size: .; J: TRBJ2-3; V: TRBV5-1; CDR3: CASSVSGLVGDTQYF; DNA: TGCGCCAGCAGCGTATCGGGACTAGTTGGAGATACGCAGTATTTT
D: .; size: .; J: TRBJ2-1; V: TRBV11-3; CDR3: CASSLGSGYNEQFF; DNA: TGTGCCAGCAGCTTGGGGTCCGGCTACAATGAGCAGTTCTTC
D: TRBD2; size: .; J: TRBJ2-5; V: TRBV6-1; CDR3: CASSPVAGGYETQYF; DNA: TGTGCCAGCAGCCCTGTAGCGGGGGGCTATGAGACCCAGTACTTC
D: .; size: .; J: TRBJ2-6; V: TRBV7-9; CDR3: CASSLSGSSGANVLTF; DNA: TGTGCCAGCAGCTTATCGGGGAGCTCTGGGGCCAACGTCCTGACTTTC
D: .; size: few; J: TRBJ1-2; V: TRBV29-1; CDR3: CSVESQSYGYTF; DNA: TGCAGCGTTGAATCCCAGAGTTATGGCTACACCTTC
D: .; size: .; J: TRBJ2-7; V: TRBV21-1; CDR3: CASSKPGQPTYEQYF; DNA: TGTGCCAGCAGCAAACCGGGACAGCCTACCTACGAGCAGTACTTC
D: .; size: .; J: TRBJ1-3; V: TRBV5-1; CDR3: CASSHSGSGNTIYF; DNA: TGCGCCAGCAGCCACTCTGGATCCGGAAACACCATATATTTT
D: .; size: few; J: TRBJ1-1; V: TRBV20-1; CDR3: CSAPPNTEAFF; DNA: TGCAGTGCCCCTCCCAACACTGAAGCTTTCTTT
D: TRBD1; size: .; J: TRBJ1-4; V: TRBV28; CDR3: CASRLPGGPNEKLFF; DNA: TGTGCCAGCAGACTACCAGGGGGCCCTAATGAAAAACTGTTTTTT
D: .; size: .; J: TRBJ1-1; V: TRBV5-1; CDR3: CASSWAGSGEGTEAFF; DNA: TGCGCCAGCAGCTGGGCCGGGTCGGGTGAGGGGACTGAAGCTTTCTTT
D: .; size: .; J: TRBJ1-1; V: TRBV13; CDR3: CASGPRGGRTEAFF; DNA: TGTGCCAGCGGGCCTCGAGGAGGGAGGACTGAAGCTTTCTTT
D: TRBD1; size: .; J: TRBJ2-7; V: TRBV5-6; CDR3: CASTLGWTGGDEQYF; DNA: TGTGCCAGCACCTTAGGGTGGACAGGGGGAGACGAGCAGTACTTC
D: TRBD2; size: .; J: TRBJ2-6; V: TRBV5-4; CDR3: CASSLGTSGPSGANVLTF; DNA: TGTGCCAGCAGCTTAGGGACTAGCGGTCCCTCTGGGGCCAACGTCCTGACTTTC
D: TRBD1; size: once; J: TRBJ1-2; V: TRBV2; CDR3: CAGRLGQGYGYTF; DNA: TGTGCCGGCAGACTGGGACAGGGATATGGCTACACCTTC
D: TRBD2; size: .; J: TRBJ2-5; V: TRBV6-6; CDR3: CATRSGRARETQYF; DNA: TGTGCCACCCGTAGCGGGAGGGCCAGAGAGACCCAGTACTTC
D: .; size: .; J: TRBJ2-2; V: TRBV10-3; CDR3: CAISESGGVAGELFF; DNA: TGTGCCATCAGTGAGTCGGGCGGGGTGGCCGGGGAGCTGTTTTTT
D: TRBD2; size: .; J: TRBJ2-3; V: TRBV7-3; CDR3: CASSLGGGPAGTQYF; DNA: TGTGCCAGCAGCTTAGGCGGGGGGCCGGCTGGTACGCAGTATTTT
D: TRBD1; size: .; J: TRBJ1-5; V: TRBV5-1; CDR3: CASSLTGGNQPQHF; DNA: TGCGCCAGCAGCTTGACAGGGGGCAATCAGCCCCAGCATTTT
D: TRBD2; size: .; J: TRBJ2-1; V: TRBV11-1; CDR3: CASSLGRGTEQFF; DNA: TGTGCCAGCAGTCTCGGGCGGGGGACCGAGCAGTTCTTC
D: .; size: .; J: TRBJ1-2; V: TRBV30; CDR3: CAWDQGGAVYGYTF; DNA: TGTGCCTGGGATCAAGGGGGGGCGGTCTATGGCTACACCTTC
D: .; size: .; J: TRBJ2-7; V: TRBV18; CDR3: CASSPPGSSGFGEQYF; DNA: TGTGCCAGCTCACCACCGGGGTCTTCAGGGTTTGGCGAGCAGTACTTC
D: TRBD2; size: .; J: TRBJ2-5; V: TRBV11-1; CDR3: CASSSQRGTSGNEETQYF; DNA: TGTGCCAGCAGCTCCCAGAGGGGGACTAGCGGGAATGAAGAGACCCAGTACTTC
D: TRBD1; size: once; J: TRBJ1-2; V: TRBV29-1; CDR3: CSVEEAGGGYGYTF; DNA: TGCAGCGTTGAGGAGGCAGGGGGAGGCTATGGCTACACCTTC
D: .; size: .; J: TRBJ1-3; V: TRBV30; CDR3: CAWSVNYGGSGNTIYF; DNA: TGTGCCTGGAGTGTAAATTATGGGGGCTCTGGAAACACCATATATTTT
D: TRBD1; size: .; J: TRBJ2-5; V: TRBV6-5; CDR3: CASSYGTGGLRETQYF; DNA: TGTGCCAGCAGTTATGGGACAGGGGGCCTTAGAGAGACCCAGTACTTC
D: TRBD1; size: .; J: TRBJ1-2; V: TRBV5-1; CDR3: CASSLRPRDSLGDGYTF; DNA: TGCGCCAGCAGCTTGCGGCCTAGGGACAGTCTGGGGGATGGCTACACCTTC
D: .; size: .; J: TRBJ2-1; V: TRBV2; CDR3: CATTMGGGLAQFF; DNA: TGTGCCACTACAATGGGGGGTGGCCTAGCGCAGTTCTTC
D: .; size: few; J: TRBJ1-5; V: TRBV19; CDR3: CASMVGAYSNQPQHF; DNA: TGTGCCAGTATGGTGGGGGCTTATAGCAATCAGCCCCAGCATTTT
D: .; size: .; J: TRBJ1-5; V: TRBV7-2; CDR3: CASSRGGLSNQPQHF; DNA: TGTGCCAGCAGCCGGGGGGGGTTGAGCAATCAGCCCCAGCATTTT
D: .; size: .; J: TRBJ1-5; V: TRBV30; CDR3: CAWSDSFGQPQHF; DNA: TGTGCCTGGAGTGACAGTTTTGGGCAGCCCCAGCATTTT